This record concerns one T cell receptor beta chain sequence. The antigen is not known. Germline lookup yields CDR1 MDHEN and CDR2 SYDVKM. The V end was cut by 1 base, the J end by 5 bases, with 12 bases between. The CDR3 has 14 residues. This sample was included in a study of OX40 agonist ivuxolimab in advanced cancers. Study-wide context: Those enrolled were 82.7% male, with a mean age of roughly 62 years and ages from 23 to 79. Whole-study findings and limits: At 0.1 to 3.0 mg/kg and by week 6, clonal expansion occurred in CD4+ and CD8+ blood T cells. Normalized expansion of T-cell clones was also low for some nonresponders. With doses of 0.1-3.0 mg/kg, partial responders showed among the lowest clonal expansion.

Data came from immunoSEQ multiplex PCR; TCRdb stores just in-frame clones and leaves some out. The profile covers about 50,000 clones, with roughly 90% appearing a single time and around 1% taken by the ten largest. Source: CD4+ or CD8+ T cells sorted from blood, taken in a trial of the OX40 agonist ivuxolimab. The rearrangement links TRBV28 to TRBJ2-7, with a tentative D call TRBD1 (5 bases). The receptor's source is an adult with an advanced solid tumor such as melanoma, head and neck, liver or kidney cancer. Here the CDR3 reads CASSLSGSRNEQYF. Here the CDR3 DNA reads TGTGCCAGCAGTTTATCAGGGTCGAGGAACGAGCAGTACTTC.